These T cell receptor beta chains were read from a single sample in a study of T cell responses to AZD1222 COVID-19 vaccine. Repertoires were generated with immunoSEQ multiplex PCR, while TCRdb's copy carries only in-frame clones and drops some. The repertoire holds 150,000 to 200,000 clones, 87% seen once, with 2.5% to 3% in the top ten. The material sequenced was peripheral blood, taken on day 0 of MenACWY control vaccination. These receptors all stem from an adult in good health. Each CDR3 is given with its conserved first and last residue. The order of the fields is CDR3 protein, CDR3 DNA, clone size, V gene, D gene, J gene. A D gene is named only where the DNA matches it firmly. Expanded clones get a size class; other rows say once, few or many, or leave the size out.

cdr3_aa: CASSLGGITEAFF
cdr3_nt: TGTGCCAGCAGCCTAGGCGGGATCACTGAAGCTTTCTTT
clone_size: few
v_call: TRBV27
d_call: NA
j_call: TRBJ1-1

cdr3_aa: CASSFPGTDQGEKLFF
cdr3_nt: TGTGCCAGCAGTTTCCCCGGGACAGATCAGGGCGAAAAACTGTTTTTT
clone_size: few
v_call: TRBV28
d_call: TRBD1
j_call: TRBJ1-4

cdr3_aa: CASSELGTAPNKETQYF
cdr3_nt: TGTGCCAGCAGTGAGCTAGGGACTGCCCCGAATAAAGAGACCCAGTACTTC
clone_size: NA
v_call: TRBV2
d_call: NA
j_call: TRBJ2-5

cdr3_aa: CASSYRSSYNEQFF
cdr3_nt: TGTGCCAGCAGTTACAGGAGCTCCTACAATGAGCAGTTCTTC
clone_size: NA
v_call: TRBV6-2/TRBV6-3
d_call: NA
j_call: TRBJ2-1

cdr3_aa: CASSSKDYEQYF
cdr3_nt: TGTGCCAGCAGCTCTAAGGACTACGAGCAGTACTTC
clone_size: NA
v_call: TRBV5-4
d_call: NA
j_call: TRBJ2-7

cdr3_aa: CASRSRGATEAFF
cdr3_nt: TGTGCCAGTAGGTCTCGAGGGGCAACTGAAGCTTTCTTT
clone_size: NA
v_call: TRBV19
d_call: NA
j_call: TRBJ1-1

cdr3_aa: CATQGQGARRTNNEPRQPQHF
cdr3_nt: TGCGCAACCCAGGGACAGGGGGCGCGGAGAACGAATAATGAACCGCGGCAGCCCCAGCATTTT
clone_size: NA
v_call: TRBV5-1
d_call: TRBD1
j_call: TRBJ1-5

cdr3_aa: CASSYRGPYNSPLHF
cdr3_nt: TGTGCCAGCAGTTACCGGGGTCCCTATAATTCACCCCTCCACTTT
clone_size: NA
v_call: TRBV6-5
d_call: NA
j_call: TRBJ1-6

cdr3_aa: CSASHQSAATNEKLFF
cdr3_nt: TGCAGTGCTAGTCATCAATCGGCAGCGACTAATGAAAAACTGTTTTTT
clone_size: NA
v_call: TRBV20-1
d_call: NA
j_call: TRBJ1-4

cdr3_aa: CASSLDMLSYEQYF
cdr3_nt: TGCGCCAGCAGCTTGGACATGCTCTCCTACGAGCAGTACTTC
clone_size: NA
v_call: TRBV5-1
d_call: NA
j_call: TRBJ2-7

cdr3_aa: CASGLPLDRGRSGYTF
cdr3_nt: TGTGCTAGTGGTTTGCCTTTGGACAGGGGGCGTAGTGGCTACACCTTC
clone_size: once
v_call: TRBV12-5
d_call: TRBD1
j_call: TRBJ1-2

cdr3_aa: CASTEQGLNYGYTF
cdr3_nt: TGTGCCAGCACCGAACAGGGACTAAACTATGGCTACACCTTC
clone_size: NA
v_call: TRBV28
d_call: NA
j_call: TRBJ1-2

cdr3_aa: CATSRDGVAEAFF
cdr3_nt: TGTGCCACCAGCAGAGATGGGGTTGCTGAAGCTTTCTTT
clone_size: NA
v_call: TRBV15
d_call: NA
j_call: TRBJ1-1

cdr3_aa: CASSVSEGARTGELFF
cdr3_nt: TGTGCCAGCAGTGTAAGCGAGGGGGCGCGCACCGGGGAGCTGTTTTTT
clone_size: NA
v_call: TRBV6-1
d_call: TRBD1
j_call: TRBJ2-2

cdr3_aa: CASSSLDRFEAFF
cdr3_nt: TGTGCCAGCAGTTCCCTCGACAGATTCGAAGCTTTCTTT
clone_size: NA
v_call: TRBV6-2/TRBV6-3
d_call: NA
j_call: TRBJ1-1

cdr3_aa: CASSQDGLAGVNEQFF
cdr3_nt: TGTGCCAGCAGCCAAGATGGACTAGCGGGTGTCAATGAGCAGTTCTTC
clone_size: NA
v_call: TRBV4-2
d_call: TRBD2
j_call: TRBJ2-1

cdr3_aa: CASSLTGTADTEAFF
cdr3_nt: TGCGCCAGCAGCCTGACAGGGACGGCGGACACTGAAGCTTTCTTT
clone_size: NA
v_call: TRBV4-1
d_call: TRBD1
j_call: TRBJ1-1

cdr3_aa: CASRQGGYNEQFF
cdr3_nt: TGCGCCAGCAGACAGGGAGGCTACAATGAGCAGTTCTTC
clone_size: NA
v_call: TRBV5-1
d_call: NA
j_call: TRBJ2-1

cdr3_aa: CASSSGGSGGVNTGELFF
cdr3_nt: TGTGCCAGCAGCTCAGGGGGATCGGGCGGGGTGAACACCGGGGAGCTGTTTTTT
clone_size: NA
v_call: TRBV11-3
d_call: NA
j_call: TRBJ2-2

cdr3_aa: CASSLRPLRQGESYGYTF
cdr3_nt: TGTGCCAGCAGCTTAAGGCCCCTGCGACAGGGGGAGTCCTATGGCTACACCTTC
clone_size: NA
v_call: TRBV7-3
d_call: TRBD1
j_call: TRBJ1-2

cdr3_aa: CASSLLGQGSTDTQYF
cdr3_nt: TGTGCCAGCAGCTTATTGGGACAGGGAAGCACAGATACGCAGTATTTT
clone_size: NA
v_call: TRBV11-2
d_call: TRBD1
j_call: TRBJ2-3

cdr3_aa: CASSPILDRSYNEQFF
cdr3_nt: TGTGCCAGCAGCCCGATTCTGGACAGGTCCTACAATGAGCAGTTCTTC
clone_size: NA
v_call: TRBV5-6
d_call: TRBD1
j_call: TRBJ2-1

cdr3_aa: CSVRDRGGSEAFF
cdr3_nt: TGCAGCGTGAGGGACAGGGGTGGATCTGAAGCTTTCTTT
clone_size: NA
v_call: TRBV29-1
d_call: TRBD1
j_call: TRBJ1-1

cdr3_aa: CATMLGGSRSYEQYF
cdr3_nt: TGTGCCACCATGTTGGGGGGTTCCCGCTCCTACGAGCAGTACTTC
clone_size: NA
v_call: TRBV5-6
d_call: NA
j_call: TRBJ2-7

cdr3_aa: CASSMTGKWNTEAFF
cdr3_nt: TGTGCCAGCAGTATGACAGGGAAGTGGAACACTGAAGCTTTCTTT
clone_size: NA
v_call: TRBV6-5
d_call: TRBD1
j_call: TRBJ1-1

cdr3_aa: CASSFGRGAQETQYF
cdr3_nt: NA
clone_size: NA
v_call: TRBV12-1
d_call: NA
j_call: TRBJ2-5

cdr3_aa: CSVQGQNYGYTF
cdr3_nt: TGCAGCGTTCAGGGACAGAACTATGGCTACACCTTC
clone_size: NA
v_call: TRBV29-1
d_call: TRBD1
j_call: TRBJ1-2

cdr3_aa: CASVLGTASVSNQPQHF
cdr3_nt: TGCGCCAGCGTCCTGGGGACAGCATCTGTTAGCAATCAGCCCCAGCATTTT
clone_size: few
v_call: TRBV23-1
d_call: TRBD1
j_call: TRBJ1-5

cdr3_aa: CASKGGPRLGGYTF
cdr3_nt: TGTGCCAGCAAAGGGGGTCCGAGGTTGGGTGGCTACACCTTC
clone_size: NA
v_call: TRBV28
d_call: NA
j_call: TRBJ1-2

cdr3_aa: CASALGGEGPQHF
cdr3_nt: TGTGCCAGCGCCTTGGGGGGGGAAGGACCCCAGCATTTT
clone_size: NA
v_call: TRBV3-1/TRBV3-2
d_call: NA
j_call: TRBJ1-5

cdr3_aa: CAISESPRDSNQPQHF
cdr3_nt: TGTGCCATCAGTGAGTCCCCACGGGATAGCAATCAGCCCCAGCATTTT
clone_size: few
v_call: TRBV10-3
d_call: NA
j_call: TRBJ1-5

cdr3_aa: CASSFKADTQYF
cdr3_nt: TGTGCCAGCAGCTTTAAGGCAGATACGCAGTATTTT
clone_size: NA
v_call: TRBV5-4
d_call: NA
j_call: TRBJ2-3

cdr3_aa: CASSVRGSTDTQYF
cdr3_nt: TGTGCCAGCAGCGTCCGGGGGAGCACAGATACGCAGTATTTT
clone_size: NA
v_call: TRBV9
d_call: NA
j_call: TRBJ2-3